These 9 T cell receptor beta chains were all obtained from the same sample, sequenced in a study of T-cell memory formation after mild COVID-19. MiXCR, applied by TCRdb to the 5' RACE reads, yields one record per CDR3 protein. The table shows around 300,000 distinct CDR3 sequences, with roughly 13% occurring only once. The material sequenced was PBMCs or a T cell subset sorted from them (not recorded which). The receptors shown here come from a man between 18 and 29 years old who had mild COVID-19 (a few samples of this study predate the infection). Cell type and time point are not known.

This clonotype was observed a handful of times. The chain links TRBV30 to TRBJ2-5, with a weak D call TRBD1 (6 bases). Trimming left V 0 bases short and J 1 base short, with 12 bases between. Germline CDR1 and CDR2: GTSNPN and SVGIG (reference sequence). This CDR3 has 15 residues. CDR3 sequence: CAWSVPQGTQETQYF. In DNA form, the CDR3 reads TGTGCCTGGAGTGTCCCACAGGGTACCCAAGAGACCCAGTACTTC.

This clonotype came up a few times. The CDR3 sequence is CASSARGGIDTGELFF. Written as DNA, the CDR3 is TGTGCCAGCAGCGCCCGCGGGGGGATAGACACCGGGGAGCTGTTTTTT. The V call is TRBV9, the J call TRBJ2-2; 8 bases fit TRBD2. CDR3 length: 16 amino acids. Per the germline V gene, CDR1 is SGDLS and CDR2 is YYNGEE. V dropped 3 bases and J dropped 3; count of bases not matched to a gene: 7.

V gene TRBV28 combines with J gene TRBJ2-3, with 8 positions matching TRBD1. This CDR3 has 12 residues. V lost 7 bases, J lost 6 bases, and 3 bases stayed unmatched. The germline V gene has CDR1 MDHEN and CDR2 SYDVKM. The CDR3 DNA follows: TGTGCCAGCACAGGGGGCCTGGATACGCAGTATTTT. This gives the protein CASTGGLDTQYF.

The chain combines TRBV20-1 with TRBJ1-1; D gene uncertain. CDR3 length equals 13 residues. CDR1 and CDR2 (germline): DFQATT, SNEGSKA (reference sequence). V gave up 2 bases and J gave up 4 bases, with 11 bases separating them. CDR3 residues: CSARKAQPTEAFF. The CDR3, as DNA: TGCAGTGCTAGAAAGGCCCAGCCCACTGAAGCTTTCTTT.

The chain combines TRBV7-2 with TRBJ2-2; D is unclear. This CDR3 is 15 amino acids long. Germline V CDR1 and CDR2: SGHTA, FQGNSA. Trimming took 6 bases from V and 6 from J, leaving 17 bases between them. CDR3 in DNA: TGTGCCAGCAGGCAAGAGATCGTTAGGGCCGGGGAGCTGTTTTTT. This translates into CASRQEIVRAGELFF.

This clonotype was seen repeatedly, ten times or more. This chain uses TRBV5-1 with TRBJ1-2; tentatively, D is TRBD1 (6 bases). The CDR3 has 14 amino acids. V lost 1 base to trimming and J lost 2 bases, with 9 bases between them. In germline, CDR1 is SGHRS, CDR2 YFSETQ. The CDR3 DNA sequence: TGCGCCAGCAGCTTGTGGCAGGGGAACTATGGCTACACCTTC. Translating gives CASSLWQGNYGYTF.

This clonotype was seen only once. This chain joins TRBV5-5 and TRBJ2-2; possible D gene TRBD2, 7 bases. Germline CDR1 SGHKS, CDR2 YYEKEE (reference sequence). The CDR3 has 16 amino acids. Between the trimmed V and J ends, which lost 4 bases and 5 bases, there was a span of 18 bases. The CDR3 here is CASSKGGTWRTGELFF. CDR3 in DNA: TGTGCCAGCAGCAAGGGAGGGACATGGAGGACCGGGGAGCTGTTTTTT.

The genes are TRBV12-3 or TRBV12-4 and TRBJ2-7, with 8 bases that match TRBD1. With 6 bases clipped from V and 0 bases from J, the junction kept 4 bases outside the gene matches. The CDR3 has 14 residues. DNA for the CDR3: TGTGCCAGCAGCCGGGACAGGAGCTCCTACGAGCAGTACGTC. Its translation is CASSRDRSSYEQYV.

This clonotype was seen a handful of times. The CDR3 protein is CASSRDRNTYEQYF. For the CDR3, the DNA is TGCGCCAGCAGCCGAGACAGGAATACCTACGAGCAGTACTTC. This chain connects TRBV4-1 to TRBJ2-7; D is perhaps TRBD1 (6 bases). Trimming removed 4 bases at V and 2 bases at J, with 12 bases between. The CDR3 runs 14 residues. The germline gives CDR1 MGHRA, CDR2 YSYEKL.